This is a list of T cell receptor beta chains from one sample in a study of blood T cell repertoires in COVID-19. Sequencing was performed with immunoSEQ multiplex PCR; in TCRdb, only in-frame clones are kept and a portion is missing. The table has around 210,000 clones, 75% to 85% seen once. Sample: peripheral blood. These receptors all stem from a man in his fifties with COVID-19, enrolled during active disease. The CDR3 runs from the conserved cysteine through the conserved F or W. A D gene is named only where the DNA matches it firmly. Clone size is not always given. Where it is, it says once, few, many or a class for expanded clones.

D: TRBD1
J: TRBJ2-7
size: .
V: TRBV30
DNA: TGTGCCTGGAGTGTCGGGACAGGGTTTTCCTACGAGCAGTACTTC
CDR3: CAWSVGTGFSYEQYF

D: .
J: TRBJ1-1
size: .
V: TRBV3-1/TRBV3-2
DNA: TGTGCCAGCAGCCAAGACAGGGGCGAAGCTTTCTTT
CDR3: CASSQDRGEAFF

D: .
J: TRBJ1-5
size: .
V: TRBV6-5
DNA: TGTGCCAGCAGTTACTCGAGGGCCTCCGGGCAGCCCCAGCATTTT
CDR3: CASSYSRASGQPQHF

D: .
J: TRBJ2-7
size: .
V: TRBV9
DNA: TGTGCCAGCAGCGTAGAGGTAGACCAGGTTCGAGAGCAGTACTTC
CDR3: CASSVEVDQVREQYF

D: .
J: TRBJ1-1
size: .
V: TRBV5-1
DNA: TGCGCCAGCAGCTTGGATTTCAGAGGCACTGAAGCTTTCTTT
CDR3: CASSLDFRGTEAFF

D: .
J: TRBJ2-7
size: .
V: TRBV11-3
DNA: TGTGCCAGCAGCTCAGGACAGACCTACGAGCAGTACTTC
CDR3: CASSSGQTYEQYF

D: .
J: TRBJ2-7
size: .
V: TRBV15
DNA: TGTGCCACCAGCAGAGCGACGGGGACCTACGAGCAGTACTTC
CDR3: CATSRATGTYEQYF

D: .
J: TRBJ1-2
size: few
V: TRBV4-1
DNA: TGCGCCAGCAGCCAAGACGGGCAGGGAAGGTATGGCTACACCTTC
CDR3: CASSQDGQGRYGYTF

D: .
J: TRBJ1-2
size: .
V: TRBV7-9
DNA: TGTGCCAGCAGCCCCCACCCCGGGACAAGCTATGGCTACACCTTC
CDR3: CASSPHPGTSYGYTF

D: .
J: TRBJ1-2
size: .
V: TRBV28
DNA: TGTGCCAGCAGTTTACAAGGGGAAGGTGGCTACACCTTC
CDR3: CASSLQGEGGYTF

D: TRBD1
J: TRBJ2-1
size: .
V: TRBV19
DNA: TGTGCCAGTAGTTGGGGACAGGGTTTTGAGCAGTTCTTC
CDR3: CASSWGQGFEQFF

D: TRBD2
J: TRBJ2-7
size: .
V: TRBV5-4
DNA: TGTGCCAGCAACTTCCGGGGGGGGGCCCCCGAGCAGTACTTC
CDR3: CASNFRGGAPEQYF

D: .
J: TRBJ1-3
size: .
V: TRBV4-1
DNA: TGCGCCAGCAGCCAAGAAGGGCGGGCCTCTGGAAACACCATATATTTT
CDR3: CASSQEGRASGNTIYF

D: .
J: TRBJ1-4
size: .
V: TRBV9
DNA: TGTGCCAGCAGCGTAGGGACGGGGAATGAAAAACTGTTTTTT
CDR3: CASSVGTGNEKLFF

D: .
J: TRBJ1-2
size: .
V: TRBV6-1
DNA: TGTGCCAGCAGTGAAGCGCTTCGGGGTTACTATGGCTACACCTTC
CDR3: CASSEALRGYYGYTF

D: TRBD1
J: TRBJ2-7
size: .
V: TRBV10-3
DNA: TGTGCCACTCGCGGGACAGGGAGCTACGAGCAGTACTTC
CDR3: CATRGTGSYEQYF

D: .
J: TRBJ2-4
size: .
V: TRBV27
DNA: TGTGCCAGCAGTTTAGACGGACAGAACCTAGCCAAAAACATTCAGTACTTC
CDR3: CASSLDGQNLAKNIQYF

D: .
J: TRBJ1-5
size: .
V: TRBV12-3/TRBV12-4
DNA: TGTGCCAGCAGTAACAGGGATCAGCCCCAGCATTTT
CDR3: CASSNRDQPQHF

D: TRBD2
J: TRBJ2-3
size: .
V: TRBV10-1
DNA: TGCGCCTCCCGGACTAGCGGGGGGCCCACAGATACGCAGTATTTT
CDR3: CASRTSGGPTDTQYF

D: TRBD1
J: TRBJ2-3
size: .
V: TRBV5-1
DNA: TGCGCCAGCAGCTTGGTATGGCAGGGGGCCATCCCGAGCACAGATACGCAGTATTTT
CDR3: CASSLVWQGAIPSTDTQYF

D: TRBD2
J: TRBJ2-3
size: .
V: TRBV5-4
DNA: TGTGCCAGCAGCTTTAAAGCGCTAGCGGGGAGCACAGATACGCAGTATTTT
CDR3: CASSFKALAGSTDTQYF

D: .
J: TRBJ2-2
size: .
V: TRBV2
DNA: TGTGCCAGCAGTTACCCGGGGAGGTCTAAGGCCGGGGAGCTGTTTTTT
CDR3: CASSYPGRSKAGELFF

D: .
J: TRBJ2-7
size: .
V: TRBV21-1
DNA: TGTGCCAGCAGCGCCCCCCCTAGCGGGGGGTGCTGGGAGCAGTACTTC
CDR3: CASSAPPSGGCWEQYF

D: .
J: TRBJ1-3
size: .
V: TRBV15
DNA: TGTGCCACCAGCGGGACTCCAGGAAACACCATATATTTT
CDR3: CATSGTPGNTIYF

D: TRBD1
J: TRBJ1-6
size: .
V: TRBV5-1
DNA: TGCGCCAGCAGCTCGGGACAGACCTATAATTCACCCCTCCACTTT
CDR3: CASSSGQTYNSPLHF

D: TRBD1
J: TRBJ1-1
size: .
V: TRBV9
DNA: TGTGCCAGCAGCGTAGGGCCGGGACAGGGGAACACTGAAGCTTTCTTT
CDR3: CASSVGPGQGNTEAFF

D: TRBD2
J: TRBJ2-1
size: .
V: TRBV6-6
DNA: TGTGCCAGCAGCTGGGTACGGGGGGGTTCCTACAATGAGCAGTTCTTC
CDR3: CASSWVRGGSYNEQFF

D: .
J: TRBJ2-4
size: .
V: TRBV7-2
DNA: TGTGCCAGCAGCTTATCCTATATCCCGGGTCAGACCAAAAACATTCAGTACTTC
CDR3: CASSLSYIPGQTKNIQYF

D: TRBD1
J: TRBJ2-1
size: .
V: TRBV30
DNA: TGTGCCTGGACCTCGGCGACAGGGGGTAGACATGAGCAGTTCTTC
CDR3: CAWTSATGGRHEQFF

D: .
J: TRBJ1-2
size: .
V: TRBV5-6
DNA: TGTGCCAGCAGCTTGGCATCTCTCGAGCGCTATGGCTACACCTTC
CDR3: CASSLASLERYGYTF

D: TRBD1
J: TRBJ1-2
size: .
V: TRBV19
DNA: TGTGCCAGTAGTACGCGGGACAGAAAATATGGCTACACCTTC
CDR3: CASSTRDRKYGYTF

D: TRBD2
J: TRBJ2-1
size: .
V: TRBV7-2
DNA: TGTGCCAGCAGCCAGAGGGCCGGGGGGGCCGGTAATGAGCAGTTCTTC
CDR3: CASSQRAGGAGNEQFF

D: .
J: TRBJ1-2
size: once
V: TRBV30
DNA: TGTGCCTGGAGCCCCCCAGGGCTCGGCTACACCTTC
CDR3: CAWSPPGLGYTF

D: .
J: TRBJ2-5
size: .
V: TRBV29-1
DNA: TGCAGCGCCCCCTCGGGTGGGACCCAGTACTTC
CDR3: CSAPSGGTQYF

D: .
J: TRBJ2-7
size: .
V: TRBV7-9
DNA: TGTGCCAGCAGCTTAGGGGGGCGCAACGGCGAGCAGTACTTC
CDR3: CASSLGGRNGEQYF

D: TRBD1
J: TRBJ2-2
size: .
V: TRBV6-5
DNA: TGTGCCAGCAGGCGACAGGGGGCTGGAACCGGGGAGCTGTTTTTT
CDR3: CASRRQGAGTGELFF

D: TRBD1
J: TRBJ1-1
size: .
V: TRBV3-1/TRBV3-2
DNA: TGTGCCAGCAGCCAAGCGGGACAGGTGAACACTGAAGCTTTCTTT
CDR3: CASSQAGQVNTEAFF

D: .
J: TRBJ2-1
size: .
V: TRBV4-1
DNA: TGCGCCAGCAGCCAAGATGGAGGATTTGTTGTTAATGAGCAGTTCTTC
CDR3: CASSQDGGFVVNEQFF

D: TRBD1
J: TRBJ2-3
size: .
V: TRBV18
DNA: TGTGCCAGCTCATCAACTACAGGGGGCGTTACAGATACGCAGTATTTT
CDR3: CASSSTTGGVTDTQYF

D: .
J: TRBJ2-7
size: .
V: TRBV4-2
DNA: TGTGCCAGCAGCCAAGGTGAGGGGGGGGGCAGCTACGAGCAGTACTTC
CDR3: CASSQGEGGGSYEQYF

D: .
J: TRBJ2-1
size: .
V: TRBV11-2
DNA: TGTGCCAGCAGCTCCGACATTAGCTCCTACAATGAGCAGTTCTTC
CDR3: CASSSDISSYNEQFF

D: .
J: TRBJ1-6
size: .
V: TRBV15
DNA: TGTGCCACCAGCACGGAGGAAGGGAATTCACCCCTCCACTTT
CDR3: CATSTEEGNSPLHF

D: .
J: TRBJ1-1
size: .
V: TRBV7-2
DNA: TGTGCCAGCAGCTTCCCGTACAGGGTTGTTAACACTGAAGCTTTCTTT
CDR3: CASSFPYRVVNTEAFF

D: .
J: TRBJ1-6
size: .
V: TRBV4-2
DNA: TGTGCCAGCAGCCAAGTTAGGGGCAATTCACCCCTCCACTTT
CDR3: CASSQVRGNSPLHF

D: .
J: TRBJ2-3
size: .
V: TRBV24-1
DNA: TGTGCCACCAGTGGGACGGGGTATACGCAGTATTTT
CDR3: CATSGTGYTQYF

D: .
J: TRBJ2-7
size: .
V: TRBV11-1
DNA: TGTGCCAGCAGCTTAGACAGGAACTCCTACGAGCAGTACTTC
CDR3: CASSLDRNSYEQYF

D: .
J: TRBJ2-7
size: .
V: TRBV29-1
DNA: TGCAGCGTTCAAACCGACAGAACCTACGAGCAGTACTTC
CDR3: CSVQTDRTYEQYF

D: .
J: TRBJ2-7
size: once
V: TRBV7-8
DNA: TGTGCCAGCAGCTTACCGGACTATGGGGTCTACGAGCAGTACTTC
CDR3: CASSLPDYGVYEQYF

D: TRBD1
J: TRBJ2-1
size: few
V: TRBV18
DNA: TGTGCCAGCTCACCACCGACAGGGGGGAATGAGCAGTTCTTC
CDR3: CASSPPTGGNEQFF

D: .
J: TRBJ2-7
size: .
V: TRBV11-3
DNA: TGTGCCAGCAGCTTGGGCACAGGGAAAGGGCAGTACTTC
CDR3: CASSLGTGKGQYF

D: TRBD1
J: TRBJ1-2
size: .
V: TRBV30
DNA: TGTGCCTGGAGCGACAAACTCGACAGGGATGGCTACACCTTC
CDR3: CAWSDKLDRDGYTF

D: .
J: TRBJ1-1
size: .
V: TRBV7-3
DNA: TGTGCCAGCAGCTTAATACCCGGGGACAACGAAGCTTTCTTT
CDR3: CASSLIPGDNEAFF